This TCR beta chain was recorded in a study of blood T cell repertoires in COVID-19. The CDR3 sequence is 15 residues long. The trim removed 5 bases at V and 2 bases at J, leaving 5 bases unmatched. Looked up from germline, CDR1 is SGHTA and CDR2 is FQGNSA. TCRdb's copy holds only in-frame clones and misses some; the assay was immunoSEQ multiplex PCR. Of roughly 50,000 clones listed, 80% to 90% are singletons. The V call is TRBV7-2, the J call TRBJ1-3; the match to TRBD1 covers 8 bases. The sequenced material came from peripheral blood. This TCR derives from a man of 80 years or more with acute or convalescent COVID-19. Here the CDR3 reads CASSPRGPTGNTIYF. The CDR3, as DNA: TGTGCCAGCAGCCCCAGGGGGCCTACTGGAAACACCATATATTTT.